A selection of T cell receptor beta chains follows, all from one sample in a study of T-cell reconstitution after alpha-beta-depleted transplantation in children. MiXCR, applied by TCRdb to the PCR reads, yields one record per CDR3 protein. Among about 980,000 distinct CDR3 sequences listed, about 29% were seen once. This material consisted of PBMCs, mostly from graft donor cells, taken 360 days after TCRalphabeta/CD19-depleted stem cell transplant. Source of these receptors: a boy under two years old who had a stem cell transplant for SCID, so the T cells may come from the graft donor. Each CDR3 is given with its conserved first and last residue. The D gene is left open where the match is weak. Rows may omit the clone size; those that give it use once, few, many or a size class.

>TRBV12-3/TRBV12-4|TRBJ2-3|NA|few
TGTGCCAGCAGGCTAAGTGGATCCGTCTTTACGCAGTATTTT
CASRLSGSVFTQYF
>TRBV20-1|TRBJ1-1|NA|few
TGCAGTGCTAGACGCCCGTACGGGACTGAAGCTTTCTTT
CSARRPYGTEAFF
>TRBV24-1|TRBJ2-1|NA|NA
TGTGCCACCAGTGATTCTGTGCGTAGGGGTATCGATGAGCAGTTCTTC
CATSDSVRRGIDEQFF
>TRBV9|TRBJ2-5|NA|few
TGTGCCAGCAGCGTACTACTGGGAGAGACCCAGTACTTC
CASSVLLGETQYF
>TRBV7-9|TRBJ1-2|NA|few
TGTGCCAGCAGCCTAGAGAACTATGGCTACACCTTC
CASSLENYGYTF
>TRBV15|TRBJ2-2|NA|NA
TGTGCCACCAGCAGAGGTGGGGGGACCGGGGAGCTGTTTTTT
CATSRGGGTGELFF
>TRBV11-2|TRBJ2-1|NA|NA
TGTGCCAGCACCTCGGGACGGGTTTTGCTCTACAATGAGCAGTTCTTC
CASTSGRVLLYNEQFF
>TRBV12-3/TRBV12-4|TRBJ2-6|TRBD2|NA
TGTGCCAGCAGGGGACTAGCGGGGGCTGGGGCCAACGTCCTGACTTTC
CASRGLAGAGANVLTF
>TRBV12-3/TRBV12-4|TRBJ1-2|NA|NA
TGTGCCAGCAGTTGGGACGTCCCTAACTATGGCTACACCTTC
CASSWDVPNYGYTF
>TRBV12-3/TRBV12-4|TRBJ2-5|NA|NA
TGTGCCAGCAGCCAAAGGACGGCGCGGGAGACCCAGTACTTC
CASSQRTARETQYF
>TRBV6-1|TRBJ2-1|TRBD2|NA
TGTGCCAGCAGCACGGGGATGTCGGGGGGGCCCAATGAGCAGTTCTTC
CASSTGMSGGPNEQFF
>TRBV7-2|TRBJ2-3|NA|NA
TGTGCCAGCAGAGTAAACCCGGGCGGGGAGCGCACAGATACGCAGTATTTT
CASRVNPGGERTDTQYF
>TRBV12-3/TRBV12-4|TRBJ2-1|NA|NA
TGTGCCAGCAGTTTGGTCAGCTCTAATGAGCAGTTCTTC
CASSLVSSNEQFF
>TRBV29-1|TRBJ2-3|NA|NA
TGCAGCGTTAAACCCATGGGGGGTTCGAGGTCAGATACGCAGTATTTT
CSVKPMGGSRSDTQYF
>TRBV5-1|TRBJ2-5|NA|few
TGCGCCAGCAGTGGGACACCGAGGGAGACCCAGTACTTC
CASSGTPRETQYF
>TRBV28|TRBJ2-7|NA|few
TGTGCCAGCAGGCCAGGGGGGGGGACCCTATACGAGCAGTACTTC
CASRPGGGTLYEQYF
>TRBV12-5|TRBJ1-4|NA|NA
TGTGCTAGTGGTTTGGTACTGTTCATGACGAATTATGCAACTAATGAAAAACTGTTTTTT
CASGLVLFMTNYATNEKLFF
>TRBV7-9|TRBJ1-6|NA|many
TGTGCCAGCAGCTTCAACAGATTTAATTCACCCCTCCACTTT
CASSFNRFNSPLHF
>TRBV9|TRBJ2-3|TRBD2|NA
TGTGCCAGCAGCCCATTAGCGGGGGGGGGCACAGATACGCAGTATTTT
CASSPLAGGGTDTQYF
>TRBV6-2/TRBV6-3|TRBJ2-7|NA|NA
TGTGCCAGCAGTTACGGCGGGGTCGGGCAGTACTTC
CASSYGGVGQYF
>TRBV5-6|TRBJ2-5|TRBD2|NA
TGTGCCAGCAGTCAGGGGAGACTAGCGGTGACACAAGAGACCCAGTACTTC
CASSQGRLAVTQETQYF
>TRBV5-1|TRBJ1-1|NA|few
TGCGCCAGCAGCTCCCTCGGAGGGGTCACTGAAGCTTTCTTT
CASSSLGGVTEAFF